The 23 T cell receptor beta chains given below trace back to one sample, sequenced in a study of blood T cell repertoires in COVID-19. Method: immunoSEQ multiplex PCR; TCRdb's copy keeps in-frame clones and lacks some. The repertoire consists of over 600,000 clones, with 70% to 90% occurring once and the leading ten covering more than 0.25%. The sample was peripheral blood. All receptors come from a woman aged 18-30 years with acute or convalescent COVID-19.

The rearrangement links TRBV19 to TRBJ1-4; the D gene is possibly TRBD1 (5 bases). CDR3 length: 16 amino acids. CDR1 LNHDA and CDR2 SQIVND come from the germline V gene (reference sequence). Trimming pared 3 bases from V and 3 bases from J, leaving 14 bases between. The CDR3 nucleotides read TGTGCCAGTAGTATGAGGGGCGGGGTCCCTAATGAAAAACTGTTTTTT. As protein: CASSMRGGVPNEKLFF.

The chain joins TRBV15 to TRBJ2-5, with D perhaps TRBD2 (6 bases). CDR3 size: 17 residues. CDR1 and CDR2 from the germline V gene are LNHNV and YYDKDF (reference sequence). V lost 6 bases and J lost 2, with 22 bases in between. CDR3 sequence (DNA): TGTGCCACCAGTAACCTTGGGACTGAGCTTAGTCAAGAGACCCAGTACTTC. Its protein is CATSNLGTELSQETQYF.

This clone was found once. This chain joins TRBV18 and TRBJ2-7; TRBD1 matches 8 bases. The germline gives CDR1 KGHSH, CDR2 LQKENI. V lost 4 bases to trimming and J lost 0 bases; unmatched junction nucleotides: 5. The CDR3 has 15 amino acids. The CDR3 DNA is TGTGCCAGCTCACGCCGGGACAGGAACTCCTACGAGCAGTACTTC. Translating it yields CASSRRDRNSYEQYF.

V and J are TRBV6-5 and TRBJ1-4; 9 bases are shared with TRBD1. After removal of 4 bases from V and 5 bases from J, the junction contained 5 bases not matched to a gene. There are 15 residues in the CDR3. The germline V gene encodes CDR1 MNHEY and CDR2 SVGAGI. The CDR3 DNA reads as TGTGCCAGCAGTTGGACAGGGGTGGGGAATGAAAAACTGTTTTTT. Translation: CASSWTGVGNEKLFF.

The chain employs TRBV19 and TRBJ1-2, with D possibly being TRBD1 (6 bases). Trimming took off 6 bases at V and 4 bases at J, with 18 bases between the two ends. The V gene's germline CDR1 is LNHDA and CDR2 SQIVND (reference sequence). This CDR3 has 15 amino acids. CDR3 nucleotide sequence: TGTGCCAGTAGGGATGGGGGCGCAGAGAGCTATGGCTACACCTTC. Protein product: CASRDGGAESYGYTF.

V and J are TRBV30 and TRBJ2-2; 9 bases line up with TRBD1. Looked up from germline, CDR1 is GTSNPN and CDR2 is SVGIG (reference sequence). The CDR3 contains 17 residues. V shed 0 bases, J shed 5 bases, and the junction held 10 bases outside the gene matches. The CDR3 loop is CAWSVMGQGAWTGELFF. The CDR3 bases are TGTGCCTGGAGTGTGATGGGACAGGGTGCGTGGACCGGGGAGCTGTTTTTT. The whole variable domain, filled in from reference TRBV30 and TRBJ2-2, reads SQTIHQWPATLVQPVGSPLSLECTVEGTSNPNLYWYRQAAGRGLQLLFYSVGIGQISSEVPQNLSASRPQDRQFILSSKKLLLSDSGFYLCAWSVMGQGAWTGELFFGEGSRLTVL.

The chain combines TRBV9 with TRBJ1-6, with 7 bases matching TRBD1. Germline CDR1 and CDR2: SGDLS and YYNGEE. The CDR3 spans 14 residues. V gave up 3 bases and J gave up 6 bases; unmatched junction bases: 3. The DNA of the CDR3 is TGTGCCAGCAGCGGACAGGGCGCTAATTCACCCCTCCACTTT. Residues: CASSGQGANSPLHF.

The V call is TRBV19, the J call TRBJ1-5; D is unresolved. Trimming shortened V by 9 bases and J by 7 bases, and 19 bases separated the two germline ends. The CDR3 sequence is 14 residues long. Looked up from germline, CDR1 is LNHDA and CDR2 is SQIVND (reference sequence). CDR3 coding DNA: TGTGCCAGCCGTGGGCAGGTGCCGGGGCAGCCCCAGCATTTT. Translated: CASRGQVPGQPQHF. Together with reference TRBV19 and TRBJ1-5, the CDR3 gives the full variable domain: DGGITQSPKYLFRKEGQNVTLSCEQNLNHDAMYWYRQDPGQGLRLIYYSQIVNDFQKGDIAEGYSVSREKKESFPLTVTSAQKNPTAFYLCASRGQVPGQPQHFGDGTRLSIL.

This clone was seen just once. The chain couples TRBV10-3 to TRBJ2-7; TRBD1 matches 8 bases. The CDR3 runs 14 residues. The ends lost 3 bases at V and 3 bases at J; junction bases unmatched: 4. The germline V gene encodes CDR1 ENHRY and CDR2 SYGVKD. The CDR3 protein is CAISEQGGFYEQYF. DNA of the CDR3: TGTGCCATCAGTGAACAGGGGGGCTTCTACGAGCAGTACTTC.

The chain is built from TRBV5-5 and TRBJ2-1; D possibly corresponds to TRBD2 (7 bases). This CDR3 is 15 amino acids long. Germline V gene sequence: CDR1 SGHKS, CDR2 YYEKEE (reference sequence). Trimming took 5 bases from V and 5 from J, leaving 17 bases between them. This CDR3 is CASRTRGAGNNEQFF. The CDR3 DNA reads as TGTGCCAGCAGGACCCGGGGGGCCGGGAACAATGAGCAGTTCTTC. Full variable domain (outside the CDR3, taken from reference TRBV5-5 and TRBJ2-1): DAGVTQSPTHLIKTRGQQVTLRCSPISGHKSVSWYQQVLGQGPQFIFQYYEKEERGRGNFPDRFSARQFPNYSSELNVNALLLGDSALYLCASRTRGAGNNEQFFGPGTRLTVL.

V usage is TRBV5-4 and J usage is TRBJ1-1; D unclear. The germline gives CDR1 SGHNT, CDR2 YYREEE (reference sequence). There are 12 residues in the CDR3. The germline V and J ends were trimmed by 0 bases and 7 bases, with 7 bases remaining between them. Written as DNA, the CDR3 is TGTGCCAGCAGCTTGGTACCCGGTGAAGCTTTCTTT. It specifies CASSLVPGEAFF.

The chain has TRBV10-3 and TRBJ1-2; 7 bases align to TRBD1. The CDR3 extends over 14 amino acids. Trimming removed 7 bases from V and 3 bases from J; junction bases left unmatched: 8. CDR1 is ENHRY and CDR2 is SYGVKD in the germline V gene. The CDR3 DNA reads TGTGCCATCACCCCCAGGGGGTCCGACTATGGCTACACCTTC. It is translated as CAITPRGSDYGYTF.

V is TRBV11-2 and J is TRBJ2-1; weak D call: TRBD1 (5 bases). Germline values: CDR1 SGHAT, CDR2 FQNNGV. This CDR3 comprises 14 residues. V dropped 5 bases and J dropped 10 bases, with 18 bases sitting between them. CDR3 protein: CASSVATQGYEQFF. Written as DNA, the CDR3 is TGTGCCAGCAGCGTAGCCACCCAGGGTTACGAGCAGTTCTTC. Full variable domain (remainder filled in from reference TRBV11-2 and TRBJ2-1): EAGVAQSPRYKIIEKRQSVAFWCNPISGHATLYWYQQILGQGPKLLIQFQNNGVVDDSQLPKDRFSAERLKGVDSTLKIQPAKLEDSAVYLCASSVATQGYEQFFGPGTRLTVL.

V is TRBV20-1 and J is TRBJ1-6, with D uncertain. From germline, CDR1 is DFQATT and CDR2 SNEGSKA (reference sequence). CDR3 size: 14 residues. V was cut by 3 bases and J by 5 bases, with 11 bases left in between. The CDR3 bases are TGCAGTGCTAGTCGTGGCCAAAATAATTCACCCCTCCACTTT. Amino acid sequence: CSASRGQNNSPLHF.

The V and J genes are TRBV28 and TRBJ1-2, with D perhaps TRBD1 (6 bases). Germline lookup yields CDR1 MDHEN and CDR2 SYDVKM. Trimming stripped 6 bases from V and 8 bases from J, with 19 bases between. This CDR3 region has 14 residues. The CDR3 DNA sequence: TGTGCCAGCAGAGGATCAGGGGCCCTAAGGGGCTACACCTTC. Its translation: CASRGSGALRGYTF.

The chain couples TRBV9 to TRBJ1-2, with 7 bases fitting TRBD1. CDR1 and CDR2 (germline): SGDLS, YYNGEE. V dropped 0 bases and J dropped 3; count of bases not matched to a gene: 8. The CDR3 has 16 residues. As DNA, the CDR3 is TGTGCCAGCAGCGTAGAGGGGGCAGGGGAGTACTATGGCTACACCTTC. Its protein product is CASSVEGAGEYYGYTF. The entire variable domain, with the rest obtained from reference TRBV9 and TRBJ1-2, is as follows: DSGVTQTPKHLITATGQRVTLRCSPRSGDLSVYWYQQSLDQGLQFLIQYYNGEERAKGNILERFSAQQFPDLHSELNLSSLELGDSALYFCASSVEGAGEYYGYTFGSGTRLTVV.

The chain links TRBV3-1 (or the pseudogene TRBV3-2) to TRBJ1-4, with TRBD1 matching 7 bases. V shed 5 bases, J shed 1 base, and the junction held 19 bases outside the gene matches. CDR1 and CDR2 (germline): LGHDT, YNNKEL (reference sequence). The CDR3 loop spans 20 amino acids. CDR3 region: CASSAPLGTTGSRTNEKLFF. As DNA, the CDR3 is TGTGCCAGCAGCGCCCCCTTGGGTACGACAGGGAGTAGAACTAATGAAAAACTGTTTTTT.

The gene calls are TRBV7-9 and TRBJ1-3; 8 positions agree with TRBD1. The CDR3 spans 16 residues. Per the germline V gene, CDR1 is SEHNR and CDR2 is FQNEAQ (reference sequence). Losses at the gene ends were 5 bases for V and 4 bases for J; bases not matched to a gene: 10. In DNA form, the CDR3 reads TGTGCCAGCAGCCGAGGCAGGGGGCTATCCGGAAACACCATATATTTT. Residues: CASSRGRGLSGNTIYF.

V usage is TRBV13 and J usage is TRBJ2-1; perhaps TRBD2 as D (5 bases). CDR3 length equals 12 residues. Deletions cut 4 bases from V and 9 bases from J, with 10 bases between. CDR1 is PRHDT, CDR2 FYEKMQ, per germline (reference sequence). In DNA form, the CDR3 reads TGTGCCAGCAGCTACAATGCGGGTGAGCAGTTCTTC. Protein: CASSYNAGEQFF.

The genes are TRBV27 and TRBJ1-2; perhaps TRBD1 as D (5 bases). The CDR3 loop spans 13 amino acids. V gave up 5 bases and J gave up 9 bases, with 16 bases separating them. Germline assignment: CDR1 MNHEY and CDR2 SMNVEV (reference sequence). The DNA for the CDR3 is TGTGCCAGCAGTCCCCGTCCAGGGTCCAGCTACACCTTC. Translation gives CASSPRPGSSYTF.

The V gene is TRBV4-3, the J gene TRBJ1-1; TRBD1 is a possible D gene (5 bases). Trimming stripped 1 base from V and 5 bases from J, with 11 bases between. CDR1 is LGHNA, CDR2 YSLEER, per germline. The CDR3 covers 14 residues. The CDR3 loop is CASSQGTLRTEAFF. CDR3 DNA: TGCGCCAGCAGCCAAGGGACACTTCGGACTGAAGCTTTCTTT.

The V and J genes are TRBV6-6 and TRBJ1-2, with 7 bases aligning to TRBD1. This CDR3 has 16 residues. CDR1 is MNHNY and CDR2 is SVGAGI in the germline V gene (reference sequence). J lost 6 bases, V lost 3 bases, and 13 bases had no gene match. As DNA, the CDR3 is TGTGCCAGCAGTTATCCCGAAAGGGGGCTGCGGCATGGCTACACCTTC. It is translated as CASSYPERGLRHGYTF.

V gene TRBV28 combines with J gene TRBJ1-5; D is undetermined. CDR1 and CDR2 from the germline V gene are MDHEN and SYDVKM. The CDR3 loop spans 15 amino acids. V was clipped by 2 bases and J by 0 bases, with 8 bases between them. The CDR3 loop reads CASSLGSYSNQPQHF. Here the CDR3 DNA reads TGTGCCAGCAGTTTAGGGAGCTATAGCAATCAGCCCCAGCATTTT.